This is a list of T cell receptor beta chains from one sample in a study. Method: immunoSEQ multiplex PCR; TCRdb's copy keeps in-frame clones and lacks some. Of 60,000 to 75,000 clones in the sample, over 85% were seen once. Sequencing was carried out using PBMCs. These TCRs come from a man in his forties or fifties with rheumatoid arthritis. Both conserved end residues are part of each CDR3. Each record gives: V gene, J gene, D gene, clone size, CDR3 DNA, CDR3 protein. The D gene is left open where the match is weak. Size values are once, few and many counts, or a class for expanded clones, and some rows have none.

V gene: TRBV12-2
J gene: TRBJ2-4
D gene: .
clone size: .
CDR3 DNA: TGTGCAAGTCGCTTAGGAGCTAGCGGGCGCCTAGCCAAAAACATTCAGTACTTC
CDR3 protein: CASRLGASGRLAKNIQYF

V gene: TRBV9
J gene: TRBJ2-7
D gene: TRBD1
clone size: .
CDR3 DNA: TGTGCCAGCAGCGCCGGGACAGGCTACGAGCAGTACTTC
CDR3 protein: CASSAGTGYEQYF

V gene: TRBV6-2/TRBV6-3
J gene: TRBJ1-1
D gene: .
clone size: .
CDR3 DNA: TGTGCCAGCAGTTACTTGGGCAGGGGCACTGAAGCTTTCTTT
CDR3 protein: CASSYLGRGTEAFF

V gene: TRBV27
J gene: TRBJ1-3
D gene: .
clone size: .
CDR3 DNA: TGTGCCAGCAGCAAACACAGGGCGGATGGAAACACCATATATTTT
CDR3 protein: CASSKHRADGNTIYF

V gene: TRBV19
J gene: TRBJ1-5
D gene: TRBD1
clone size: few
CDR3 DNA: TGTGCCAGTAGTATCAGGGGGTCAAGCAATCAGCCCCAGCATTTT
CDR3 protein: CASSIRGSSNQPQHF

V gene: TRBV25-1
J gene: TRBJ1-4
D gene: .
clone size: once
CDR3 DNA: TGTGCCAGCAGTGAATCGGTGGAACAGTCTAATGAAAAACTGTTTTTT
CDR3 protein: CASSESVEQSNEKLFF

V gene: TRBV28
J gene: TRBJ2-1
D gene: .
clone size: few
CDR3 DNA: TGTGCCAGCACCCACAGTAGCTCCTACAATGAGCAGTTCTTC
CDR3 protein: CASTHSSSYNEQFF

V gene: TRBV6-6
J gene: TRBJ2-3
D gene: .
clone size: .
CDR3 DNA: TGTGCCAGCAGTTACTCGACAGTCACAGATACGCAGTATTTT
CDR3 protein: CASSYSTVTDTQYF

V gene: TRBV30
J gene: TRBJ2-5
D gene: .
clone size: .
CDR3 DNA: TGTGCCTGGGGGAGAGAGGGGACCCAGTACTTC
CDR3 protein: CAWGREGTQYF

V gene: TRBV30
J gene: TRBJ2-1
D gene: .
clone size: once
CDR3 DNA: TGTGCCTGGACCCCCCTTGGGGCAGACTACTCCTACAATGAGCAGTTCTTC
CDR3 protein: CAWTPLGADYSYNEQFF

V gene: TRBV6-5
J gene: TRBJ2-7
D gene: .
clone size: .
CDR3 DNA: TGTGCCAGCAGTTACTCTGGACACACCTACGAGCAGTACTTC
CDR3 protein: CASSYSGHTYEQYF

V gene: TRBV27
J gene: TRBJ1-4
D gene: TRBD1
clone size: .
CDR3 DNA: TGTGCCAGCAGCAGGACAGGGAGCCGGGAAAAACTGTTTTTT
CDR3 protein: CASSRTGSREKLFF

V gene: TRBV7-9
J gene: TRBJ2-2
D gene: .
clone size: few
CDR3 DNA: TGTGCCAGCAGCCACGGCACCGGGGAGCTGTTTTTT
CDR3 protein: CASSHGTGELFF

V gene: TRBV15
J gene: TRBJ1-4
D gene: .
clone size: .
CDR3 DNA: TGTGCCACCAGCAGAGAGGGGGCTCGGGGTGAAAAACTGTTTTTT
CDR3 protein: CATSREGARGEKLFF

V gene: TRBV10-3
J gene: TRBJ1-3
D gene: TRBD1
clone size: .
CDR3 DNA: TGTGCCATCAGTGAGGCCGGGACAGATTTCGGAAACACCATATATTTT
CDR3 protein: CAISEAGTDFGNTIYF